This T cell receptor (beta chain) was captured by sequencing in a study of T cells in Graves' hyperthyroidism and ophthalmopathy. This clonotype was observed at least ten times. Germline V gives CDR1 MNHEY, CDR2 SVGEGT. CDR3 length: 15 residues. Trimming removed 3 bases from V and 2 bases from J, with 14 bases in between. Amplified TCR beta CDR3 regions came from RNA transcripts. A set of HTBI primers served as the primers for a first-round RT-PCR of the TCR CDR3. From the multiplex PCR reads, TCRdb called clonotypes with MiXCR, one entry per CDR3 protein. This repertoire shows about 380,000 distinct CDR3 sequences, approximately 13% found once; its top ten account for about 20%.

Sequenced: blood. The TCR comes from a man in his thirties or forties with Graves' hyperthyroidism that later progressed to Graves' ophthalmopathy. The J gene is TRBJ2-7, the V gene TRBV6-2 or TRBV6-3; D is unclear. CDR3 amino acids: CASSYSSSFAYEQYF. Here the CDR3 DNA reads TGTGCCAGCAGTTATTCGAGTAGCTTCGCCTACGAGCAGTACTTC.